This TCR beta chain appears in the sequencing data of a study of T cell changes during pregnancy in multiple sclerosis. This clone was recorded a few times. Assay used: immunoSEQ multiplex PCR; TCRdb lists only in-frame clones, some missing. This sample has roughly 17,000 clones, with roughly 86% found just once. The CDR3 runs to 14 residues. Germline CDR1 and CDR2: LGHNT and FRNRAP. V lost 7 bases, J lost 6 bases, and 12 bases stayed unmatched. Source: CD8+ T cells from peripheral blood mononuclear cells, taken after pregnancy. This sequence originates from a female donor in good health, enrolled as a control in a pregnancy study. The chain employs TRBV12-5 and TRBJ2-7; 7 bases align to TRBD1. The CDR3 DNA reads as TGTGCTAGTGTCGGGTCCCCACAGGGGCTCGAGCAGTACTTC. Its translation: CASVGSPQGLEQYF. The full variable domain, its missing parts supplied by reference TRBV12-5 and TRBJ2-7, is DARVTQTPRHKVTEMGQEVTMRCQPILGHNTVFWYRQTMMQGLELLAYFRNRAPLDDSGMPKDRFSAEMPDATLATLKIQPSEPRDSAVYFCASVGSPQGLEQYFGPGTRLTVT.